This T cell receptor beta chain stems from a study of blood T cell repertoires in COVID-19. The wider study: Spain, Italy and the United States supplied samples that represented acute and convalescent COVID-19. PBMCs, B-cell-depleted T cells, or T cells were the source of the cDNA or gDNA that made up the material.

The V gene end was trimmed by 6 bases and the J gene end by 3 bases; junction bases not matched to a gene: 3. Germline values: CDR1 ENHRY, CDR2 SYGVKD. The CDR3 covers 13 residues. Profiling relied on immunoSEQ multiplex PCR, and the TCRdb table lists in-frame clones only, not all of them. The sample contains 20,000 to 25,000 clones, more than 70% of which appear only once. The TCR comes from a human donor in a cohort sampled during active COVID-19. The donor label of this sample is uncertain. The V gene is TRBV10-3, the J gene TRBJ2-3; 7 nucleotides line up with TRBD2. What was sequenced was peripheral blood. This CDR3 is CAIRGGSTDTQYF. The CDR3 nucleotides read TGTGCCATCAGGGGCGGGAGTACAGATACGCAGTATTTT.